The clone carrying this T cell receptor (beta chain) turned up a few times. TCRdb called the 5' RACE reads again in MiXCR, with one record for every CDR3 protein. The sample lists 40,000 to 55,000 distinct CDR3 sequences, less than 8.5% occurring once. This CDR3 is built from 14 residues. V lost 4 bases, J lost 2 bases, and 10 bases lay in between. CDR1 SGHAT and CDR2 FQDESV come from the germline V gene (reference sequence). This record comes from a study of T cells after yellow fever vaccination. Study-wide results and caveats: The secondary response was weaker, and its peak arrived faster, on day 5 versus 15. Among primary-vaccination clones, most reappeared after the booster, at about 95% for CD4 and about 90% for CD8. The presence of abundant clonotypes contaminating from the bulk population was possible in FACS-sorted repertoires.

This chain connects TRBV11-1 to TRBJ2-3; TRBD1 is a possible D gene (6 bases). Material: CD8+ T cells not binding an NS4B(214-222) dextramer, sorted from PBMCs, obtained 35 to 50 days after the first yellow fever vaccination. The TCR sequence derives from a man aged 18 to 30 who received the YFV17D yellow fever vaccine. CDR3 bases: TGTGCCAGCAGCTCCCAGGGGCTCACAGATACGCAGTATTTT. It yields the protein CASSSQGLTDTQYF.